The 12 T cell receptor beta chains presented below share a single source sample, sequenced in a study of blood T cells in healthy people across ages. A second 7 to 11 cycle PCR used barcoded and J-beta primers. TCRdb independently ran MiXCR on the 5' RACE reads; one entry per CDR3 protein. Of over 1,300,000 distinct CDR3 sequences listed, around 59% are singletons. Sequences were obtained from blood. The source is a man between 18 and 29 years old in good health.

This clonotype has more than one count but fewer than ten. The rearrangement uses TRBV27 and TRBJ2-7; D unresolved. V lost 5 bases, J lost 0 bases, and 17 bases lay in between. Germline-derived CDR1 and CDR2 are MNHEY and SMNVEV (reference sequence). The CDR3 extends over 16 amino acids. The CDR3 is CASSPLAFLSSYEQYF. In nucleotides, the CDR3 is TGTGCCAGCAGTCCCCTGGCCTTCCTTAGCTCCTACGAGCAGTACTTC.

This clonotype was detected a few times. V usage is TRBV5-1 and J usage is TRBJ2-1; tentative D call: TRBD2 (6 bases). This CDR3 is built from 15 residues. CDR1 and CDR2 (germline): SGHRS, YFSETQ. V gave up 1 base and J gave up 8 bases, with 16 bases separating them. This CDR3 is CASSLNGGAFYEQFF. For the CDR3, the DNA is TGCGCCAGCAGCTTGAACGGAGGGGCCTTCTATGAGCAGTTCTTC.

This sequence joins TRBV29-1 and TRBJ1-2, with D tentatively TRBD1 (5 bases). The CDR3 length is 14 residues. V was pared by 3 bases and J by 0 bases, with 11 bases between. Germline-derived CDR1 and CDR2 are SQVTM and ANQGSEA. CDR3 amino acids: CSVDSGPTNYGYTF. CDR3 coding DNA: TGCAGCGTTGATTCGGGGCCGACTAACTATGGCTACACCTTC.

The chain recombines TRBV20-1 with TRBJ1-5, with TRBD1 as a possible D gene (5 bases). The CDR3 loop spans 14 amino acids. Germline V gene sequence: CDR1 DFQATT, CDR2 SNEGSKA (reference sequence). V lost 6 bases to trimming and J lost 3 bases, with 15 bases between them. CDR3 loop: CSAAQGQVNQPQHF. CDR3 nucleotides: TGCAGTGCAGCCCAGGGCCAGGTCAATCAGCCCCAGCATTTT.

This chain links TRBV4-1 with TRBJ1-1, with a possible D match to TRBD1 (6 bases). V was clipped by 2 bases and J by 4 bases, with 8 bases between them. Germline CDR1 reads MGHRA; CDR2 reads YSYEKL. The CDR3 consists of 13 residues. CDR3 sequence (DNA): TGCGCCAGCAGCCAAACAGGGCTCACTGAAGCTTTCTTT. This codes for CASSQTGLTEAFF.

The chain uses TRBV10-3 and TRBJ2-3, with a tentative D call TRBD1 (5 bases). The CDR3 contains 14 residues. V gave up 3 bases and J gave up 6 bases, with 13 bases separating them. Germline V gene sequence: CDR1 ENHRY, CDR2 SYGVKD. The CDR3 is CAISEGVRLDTQYF. The CDR3 region has the DNA TGTGCCATCAGTGAAGGGGTTCGGCTCGATACGCAGTATTTT.

This clonotype was counted once. The CDR3 protein is CASSQRTGFQPQHF. The DNA of the CDR3 is TGCGCCAGCAGCCAGCGGACAGGGTTTCAGCCCCAGCATTTT. This chain uses TRBV4-1 with TRBJ1-5; 8 bases line up with TRBD1. J lost 6 bases, V lost 3 bases, and 4 bases had no gene match. The CDR3 sequence is 14 residues long. Germline V gene lookup returns CDR1 MGHRA and CDR2 YSYEKL.

J is TRBJ2-5 and V is TRBV7-9; 8 bases are a match to TRBD2. The CDR3 spans 17 residues. V dropped 0 bases and J dropped 4; count of bases not matched to a gene: 10. The germline V gene encodes CDR1 SEHNR and CDR2 FQNEAQ (reference sequence). The CDR3 nucleotides are TGTGCCAGCAGCTTAGCCGCGGGAGCGGGAGTAAGAGAGACCCAGTACTTC. It is translated as CASSLAAGAGVRETQYF.

This chain uses TRBV10-3 with TRBJ1-6; possibly TRBD1 for D (5 bases). Germline values: CDR1 ENHRY, CDR2 SYGVKD. The CDR3 totals 14 residues. The ends were cut back, 8 bases at V and 11 bases at J, with 19 bases in the middle. Written as DNA, the CDR3 is TGTGCCATCCGATCAGCGGAGGGGAATCCACCCCTCCACTTT. This translates into CAIRSAEGNPPLHF.

The sample holds a few counts of this clonotype. V usage is TRBV6-1 and J usage is TRBJ2-5; no reliable D call. Trimming stripped 1 base from V and 2 bases from J, with 5 bases between. Germline CDR1 MNHNS, CDR2 SASEGT. CDR3 length equals 13 residues. CDR3 in amino acids: CASSEDSQETQYF. In nucleotides, the CDR3 is TGTGCCAGCAGTGAAGACAGTCAAGAGACCCAGTACTTC.

The chain carries TRBV5-1 and TRBJ1-2; 7 bases agree with TRBD1. The CDR3 length is 16 residues. V gave up 3 bases and J gave up 4 bases; unmatched junction bases: 12. Germline CDR1 and CDR2: SGHRS and YFSETQ. The CDR3 DNA follows: TGCGCCAGCAGCTCGGGACCCTTGACAGGGAGCTATGGCTACACCTTC. Protein sequence: CASSSGPLTGSYGYTF. Combining the CDR3 with reference TRBV5-1 and TRBJ1-2 gives the whole variable domain KAGVTQTPRYLIKTRGQQVTLSCSPISGHRSVSWYQQTPGQGLQFLFEYFSETQRNKGNFPGRFSGRQFSNSRSEMNVSTLELGDSALYLCASSSGPLTGSYGYTFGSGTRLTVV.

The V and J genes are TRBV7-8 and TRBJ2-4; D not resolved. Germline loops: CDR1 SGHVS, CDR2 FQNEAQ. The CDR3 totals 14 residues. Between the trimmed V and J ends, which lost 4 bases and 0 bases, there was a span of 7 bases. The CDR3 is CASSSALAKNIQYF. The CDR3 DNA reads as TGTGCCAGCAGCTCAGCCTTAGCCAAAAACATTCAGTACTTC.